These 8 T cell receptor beta chains share one sample of origin, sequenced in a study of cytomegalovirus exposure and HLA in healthy donors. 13 Jbeta primers and 60 Vbeta primers were used for the PCR. Data came from immunoSEQ multiplex PCR; TCRdb stores just in-frame clones and leaves some out. The sample comprises about 110,000 clones, roughly 82% of which are singletons, and 1.6% rests with the top ten. The sequencing input was PBMCs. The source of these receptors is a man aged 45-65 years in good health and CMV-seronegative.

The rearrangement uses TRBV7-8 and TRBJ2-5; maybe TRBD1 (5 bases). Germline CDR1 is SGHVS and CDR2 is FQNEAQ. V lost 3 bases to trimming and J lost 4 bases, with 9 bases between them. This CDR3 is built from 13 residues. The CDR3 reads CASSLGQGETQYF. The CDR3 DNA sequence: TGTGCCAGCAGCTTGGGGCAGGGAGAGACCCAGTACTTC.

This rearrangement joins TRBV6-1 to TRBJ1-2; TRBD1 matches 8 bases. After removal of 5 bases from V and 4 bases from J, the junction contained 6 bases not matched to a gene. This CDR3 comprises 14 residues. CDR1 and CDR2 (germline): MNHNS, SASEGT. The CDR3 DNA sequence: TGTGCCAGCAGTACAGGGGGGGCGCCCTATGGCTACACCTTC. It specifies CASSTGGAPYGYTF.

This clone has just one count. The chain is built from TRBV10-3 and TRBJ1-1; D remains unclear. The V and J ends lost 7 bases and 3 bases respectively, with 15 bases between them. Germline assignment: CDR1 ENHRY and CDR2 SYGVKD. The CDR3 sequence is 14 residues long. In nucleotides, the CDR3 is TGTGCCATCACCGCCACGAGGGAAGACACTGAAGCTTTCTTT. It codes for CAITATREDTEAFF.

This chain joins TRBV5-8 and TRBJ1-1; a possible D gene is TRBD1 (6 bases). The CDR3 is 18 amino acids. The ends were cut back, 0 bases at V and 0 bases at J, with 18 bases in the middle. Germline CDR1 reads SGHTS; CDR2 reads YDEGEE. This CDR3 reads CASSLARGDRPLNTEAFF. CDR3 nucleotides: TGTGCCAGCAGCTTGGCCCGCGGCGACAGGCCCCTGAACACTGAAGCTTTCTTT.

V and J are TRBV5-1 and TRBJ1-2; possibly TRBD1 for D (6 bases). Trimming left V 0 bases short and J 7 bases short, with 16 bases between. CDR1 is SGHRS, CDR2 YFSETQ, per germline. CDR3 length equals 15 residues. For the CDR3, the DNA is TGCGCCAGCAGCTTGGCCCTGGGGCAGGGGACTGGCTACACCTTC. Protein product: CASSLALGQGTGYTF.

This chain connects TRBV18 to TRBJ2-7; TRBD1 aligns across 10 bases. V lost 8 bases and J lost 5; bases outside the gene matches: 9. CDR1 is KGHSH and CDR2 is LQKENI in the germline V gene. The CDR3 is 14 residues long. The CDR3 nucleotides read TGTGCCAGCCGTACCGGGACAGGGGATAACGAGCAGTACGTC. It is translated as CASRTGTGDNEQYV.

This clone was recorded a few times. The CDR3: CASSLSESQPQHF. The CDR3 bases are TGTGCCAGCAGCCTCTCGGAGAGTCAGCCCCAGCATTTT. The gene calls are TRBV7-3 and TRBJ1-5; D is unresolved. CDR3 length equals 13 residues. In germline, CDR1 is SGHTA, CDR2 FQGTGA. V shed 5 bases and J shed 6 bases, with 11 bases lying between them.

This chain connects TRBV10-3 to TRBJ2-1; the D is unclear. V lost 0 bases, J lost 4 bases, and 13 bases lay in between. CDR1 and CDR2 (germline): ENHRY, SYGVKD. This CDR3 has 16 residues. CDR3 sequence (DNA): TGTGCCATCAGTGAGTCGAGCACCGTTACTTACAATGAGCAGTTCTTC. This sequence encodes CAISESSTVTYNEQFF.